This T cell receptor (beta chain) was identified in a study of blood T cell repertoires in COVID-19. V dropped 4 bases and J dropped 4; count of bases not matched to a gene: 8. CDR3 size: 15 residues. Germline lookup yields CDR1 LNHDA and CDR2 SQIVND (reference sequence). In the original analysis: Amplification with reference gene primers provided the estimates of nucleated cell counts. Generated by immunoSEQ multiplex PCR, the TCRdb table keeps only in-frame clones and is missing some. The DNA was the basis for D and trimming; V, J and clone size are from that table. The sample consists of over 150,000 clones, 80% to 90% of them appearing once.

The chain links TRBV19 to TRBJ1-1, with 8 bases that match TRBD1. The sequence was obtained from a man aged 18 to 29 who had recovered from COVID-19. The material sequenced was peripheral blood. DNA of the CDR3: TGTGCCAGTAGTACTCAGGGGGCGCCCGGCACTGAAGCTTTCTTT. Protein sequence: CASSTQGAPGTEAFF.